This T cell receptor beta chain was sequenced in a study of technical replicates of blood from a handful of donors. The CDR3 covers 15 residues. Deletions cut 0 bases from V and 1 base from J, with 11 bases between. Looked up from germline, CDR1 is SGHRS and CDR2 is YFSETQ. Repertoires were generated with immunoSEQ multiplex PCR, while TCRdb's copy carries only in-frame clones and drops some. In the table there are 65,000 to 80,000 clones, nearly 98% of which are singletons. The chain joins TRBV5-1 to TRBJ2-7; a possible D gene is TRBD1 (6 bases). The TCR comes from a human donor in good health. Sequenced input: T cells isolated from PBMCs. CDR3 protein: CASSLGGTLSYEQYF. CDR3 nucleotide sequence: TGCGCCAGCAGCTTGGGGGGGACACTGTCCTACGAGCAGTACTTC.